Shown below are 7 T cell receptor beta chains from a single sample sequenced in a study of blood T cell repertoires in COVID-19. TCRdb keeps only in-frame clones here, not all; method: immunoSEQ multiplex PCR. The sample comprises over 90,000 clones, 89% of which are singletons, and 3.5% to 4% rests with the top ten. Sequencing input: peripheral blood. All receptors derive from a woman aged 55-75 years with acute or convalescent COVID-19.

V usage is TRBV2 and J usage is TRBJ1-4; tentative D call: TRBD1 (5 bases). Germline CDR1 SNHLY, CDR2 FYNNEI. This CDR3 has 16 residues. Trimming took 8 bases from V and 7 from J, leaving 23 bases between them. DNA for the CDR3: TGTGCCAGCGCCGAGGACGGCGCAGGGCGGGGTGAAAAACTGTTTTTT. Its translation is CASAEDGAGRGEKLFF.

The J gene is TRBJ2-7, the V gene TRBV5-3; D not resolved. TRBV5-3 counts as an open reading frame of uncertain function. CDR3 length: 15 amino acids. V was cut by 0 bases and J by 0 bases, with 10 bases left in between. This chain's CDR3 is CARSLDSSNSYEQYF. DNA of the CDR3: TGTGCCAGAAGCTTGGACAGTTCCAACTCCTACGAGCAGTACTTC.

This chain connects TRBV29-1 to TRBJ1-1; no firm D call. The CDR3 is 11 amino acids. The germline V gene has CDR1 SQVTM and CDR2 ANQGSEA. V lost 4 bases and J 2 bases, leaving 5 bases between the germline ends. The DNA of the CDR3 is TGCAGCGTTGGACTAAACACTGAAGCTTTCTTT. Protein product: CSVGLNTEAFF.

This clone was counted only a few times. The V call is TRBV6-5, the J call TRBJ1-4; 9 bases line up with TRBD1. Germline V gene sequence: CDR1 MNHEY, CDR2 SVGAGI. The CDR3 covers 14 residues. Trimming at V came to 5 bases and at J to 8 bases, leaving 6 bases not matched to a gene. The CDR3 is CASSRTGVEEKLFF. The CDR3 DNA follows: TGTGCCAGCAGTAGGACAGGGGTGGAAGAAAAACTGTTTTTT.

This clone came up once. This chain uses TRBV4-1 with TRBJ1-5; D is undetermined. The CDR3 has 16 residues. The V end lost 0 bases, the J end lost 0 bases, and 9 bases lay between the germline ends. CDR1 and CDR2 from the germline V gene are MGHRA and YSYEKL. The DNA for the CDR3 is TGCGCCAGCAGCCAAGATCCGGGAAATAGCAATCAGCCCCAGCATTTT. Protein product: CASSQDPGNSNQPQHF.

The chain combines TRBV7-2 with TRBJ2-7; possible D gene TRBD2, 5 bases. Germline V gene data show CDR1 as SGHTA and CDR2 as FQGNSA. The CDR3 runs 12 residues. Trimming removed 6 bases at V and 0 bases at J, with 6 bases between. CDR3 DNA: TGTGCCAGCAGTCGGGGCTCCTACGAGCAGTACTTC. Translation gives CASSRGSYEQYF.

V is TRBV5-1 and J is TRBJ2-1; 7 bases match TRBD2. CDR1 is SGHRS, CDR2 YFSETQ, per germline. V shed 4 bases and J 7 bases; nucleotides not matched to a gene: 8. The CDR3 has 14 amino acids. The CDR3 DNA reads as TGCGCCAGCAGCCCCTCGGGGGGTAAAAATGAGCAGTTCTTC. This gives the protein CASSPSGGKNEQFF. Full variable domain (missing parts from reference TRBV5-1 and TRBJ2-1): KAGVTQTPRYLIKTRGQQVTLSCSPISGHRSVSWYQQTPGQGLQFLFEYFSETQRNKGNFPGRFSGRQFSNSRSEMNVSTLELGDSALYLCASSPSGGKNEQFFGPGTRLTVL.